Given below is one T cell receptor (beta chain) in context. V was clipped by 1 base and J by 0 bases, with 16 bases between them. The CDR3 extends over 18 amino acids. The germline V gene encodes CDR1 MNHNS and CDR2 SASEGT. The sample is drawn from a study of blood T cell repertoires in COVID-19. As for the study in general: Acute and convalescent COVID-19 samples came from the United States, Italy and Spain. Sources were T cells, B-cell-depleted T cells, or PBMCs; the material itself was cDNA or gDNA.

Original handling: Reference gene primer amplification yielded estimated nucleated cell counts. Profiling relied on immunoSEQ multiplex PCR, and the TCRdb table lists in-frame clones only, not all of them. V and J calls and clone size come straight from that table; D and trimming were deduced from the DNA. The profile covers 110,000 to 150,000 clones, with around 84% appearing a single time and about 5% taken by the ten largest. Sequencing was performed on peripheral blood. V and J are TRBV6-1 and TRBJ1-5, with D possibly being TRBD1 (5 bases). The clonotype originates from a woman between 45 and 65 years old with acute or convalescent COVID-19. The CDR3 region is CASSEEFSGWDSNQPQHF. The CDR3 region has the DNA TGTGCCAGCAGTGAAGAATTCTCAGGGTGGGATAGCAATCAGCCCCAGCATTTT.